This T cell receptor beta chain was captured in a study of long-term antiretroviral therapy in people with HIV. The authors ran the immunoSEQ assay, v3.0, at survey level. Samples were sequenced targeting about 35,000-50,000 T-cell genomes each. Profiled with immunoSEQ multiplex PCR; TCRdb holds only in-frame clones, not every one. The sample has about 20,000 clones; roughly 84% are singletons. The CDR3 has 13 amino acids. Germline CDR1 MNHEY, CDR2 SVGAGI. V lost 5 bases and J lost 8; bases outside the gene matches: 8. The sample was unsorted PBMCs, taken around 2.5 years after starting antiretroviral therapy. The clonotype comes from a man aged 35-49 years with HIV. The gene calls are TRBV6-5 and TRBJ1-2, with 7 nucleotides matching TRBD1. The CDR3: CASSPRGQMGYTF. CDR3 nucleotides: TGTGCCAGCAGTCCGAGGGGGCAGATGGGCTACACCTTC.